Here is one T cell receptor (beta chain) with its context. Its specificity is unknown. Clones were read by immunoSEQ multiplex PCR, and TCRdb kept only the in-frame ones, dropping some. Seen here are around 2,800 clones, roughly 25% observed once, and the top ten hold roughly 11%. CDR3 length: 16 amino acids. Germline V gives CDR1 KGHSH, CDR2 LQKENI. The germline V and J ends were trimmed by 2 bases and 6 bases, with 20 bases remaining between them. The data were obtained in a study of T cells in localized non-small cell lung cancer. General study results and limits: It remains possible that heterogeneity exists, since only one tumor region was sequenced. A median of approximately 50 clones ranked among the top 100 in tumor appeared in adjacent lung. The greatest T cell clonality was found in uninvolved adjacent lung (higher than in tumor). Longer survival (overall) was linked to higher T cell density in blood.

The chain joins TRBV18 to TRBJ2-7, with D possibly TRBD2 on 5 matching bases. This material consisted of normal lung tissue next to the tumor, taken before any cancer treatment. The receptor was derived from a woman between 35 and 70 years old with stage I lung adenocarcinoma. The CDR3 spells CASSPGEGAPPSEQYF. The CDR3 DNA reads TGTGCCAGCTCACCAGGCGAGGGAGCCCCCCCCTCCGAGCAGTACTTC. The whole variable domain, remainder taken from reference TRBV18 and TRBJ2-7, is NAGVMQNPRHLVRRRGQEARLRCSPMKGHSHVYWYRQLPEEGLKFMVYLQKENIIDESGMPKERFSAEFPKEGPSILRIQQVVRGDSAAYFCASSPGEGAPPSEQYFGPGTRLTVT.